This TCR beta chain was profiled in a study of shared clonotypes between healthy human individuals. Study as a whole: Each donor's CD4 naive and CD4 memory cells filled three plates apiece, CD8 naive two, and CD8 memory one. Notes on the study in general: Apart from blood, nothing was sampled; tissue repertoires likely differ.

This was a deep-level run. Several immunoSEQ plates received, in even portions, the genomic DNA of each subset. The method was immunoSEQ multiplex PCR; TCRdb's version includes in-frame clones alone and lacks a portion of them. The sample consists of roughly 680,000 clones, about two thirds of them appearing once. Germline CDR1 GTSNPN, CDR2 SVGIG (reference sequence). Trimming cost V 0 bases and J 5 bases, with 8 bases left between them. CDR3 length: 13 amino acids. Note on this clone: No antigen is known for it.

The rearrangement uses TRBV30 and TRBJ1-5; D is undetermined. The sample comprised memory CD4+ T cells sorted from blood. Subset noted: CD45RA-negative fraction. The TCR comes from a woman in her 30s in good health. CDR3 amino acids: CAWSVAADQPQHF. The CDR3 DNA sequence: TGTGCCTGGAGTGTAGCAGCAGATCAGCCCCAGCATTTT.